Listed below are T cell receptor beta chains from one sample, sequenced in a study of blood T cell repertoires in COVID-19. Libraries were prepared by immunoSEQ multiplex PCR; TCRdb keeps only in-frame clonotypes and omits some of them. The data show 120,000 to 150,000 clones, 85% seen once. Specimen: peripheral blood. These receptors were taken from a human donor with acute or convalescent COVID-19. The donor label of this sample is uncertain. The CDR3 runs from the conserved cysteine through the conserved F or W. A D gene is named only where the DNA matches it firmly. Size is stated for part of the rows, as once, few or many counts, or as a class when the clone is expanded.

j_gene,len,v_gene,d_gene,abundance,CDR3nt,CDR3aa
TRBJ2-1,16,TRBV5-1,-,once,TGCGCCAGCAAGAGAGCGGCTAGCGAGTCCTACAATGAGCAGTTCTTC,CASKRAASESYNEQFF
TRBJ2-7,13,TRBV5-1,-,-,TGCGCCAGCAGCTTTTCGTCGGCCTACGAGCAGTACTTC,CASSFSSAYEQYF
TRBJ2-1,15,TRBV3-1/TRBV3-2,-,-,TGTGCCAGCAGCCAAGGGGGGCCAGGTTACAATGAGCAGTTCTTC,CASSQGGPGYNEQFF
TRBJ1-6,14,TRBV13,-,few,TGTGCCAGCAGGGAGGGGACCCATAATTCACCCCTCCACTTT,CASREGTHNSPLHF
TRBJ1-2,16,TRBV5-4,-,-,TGTGCCAGCAGCTTGGTTTTGTCAGAGGAACCCTATGGCTACACCTTC,CASSLVLSEEPYGYTF
TRBJ1-2,14,TRBV13,TRBD1,-,TGTGCCAGCAGCCCCCGGCAGGGGGCCTATGGCTACACCTTC,CASSPRQGAYGYTF
TRBJ2-1,15,TRBV2,-,-,TGTGCCAGCGCGATCGGAGGGGGCGGCCCCAATGAGCAGTTCTTC,CASAIGGGGPNEQFF
TRBJ2-3,14,TRBV24-1,TRBD2,-,TGTGCCACCAGCAGACTAGCGGGAGCAGATACGCAGTATTTT,CATSRLAGADTQYF
TRBJ2-6,14,TRBV3-1/TRBV3-2,-,once,TGTGCCAGCAGCCCCTCCTCTGGGGCCAACGTCCTGACTTTC,CASSPSSGANVLTF
TRBJ1-1,13,TRBV30,-,-,TGTGCCTGGGTGAAGAACAGGGACACTGAAGCTTTCTTT,CAWVKNRDTEAFF
TRBJ1-3,15,TRBV5-6,TRBD1,-,TGTGCCAGCAGCTCACAGGGGGGACGGAAAGACACCATATATTTT,CASSSQGGRKDTIYF
TRBJ1-1,15,TRBV5-1,-,-,TGCGCCAGCAGCTTGGGAACAGGGTCTGTCACTGAAGCTTTCTTT,CASSLGTGSVTEAFF
TRBJ2-2,16,TRBV10-2,-,-,TGCGCCAGCAGTGAGTGGGCGGGGCCGGGAACCGGGGAGCTGTTTTTT,CASSEWAGPGTGELFF
TRBJ2-7,14,TRBV27,-,once,TGTGCCAGCCGTCCTTGGGGGGAAACCTACGAGCAGTACTTC,CASRPWGETYEQYF
TRBJ1-4,13,TRBV18,-,few,TGTGCCAGCTCACGAAGCGGGGATGAAAAACTGTTTTTT,CASSRSGDEKLFF
TRBJ2-3,14,TRBV11-2,-,-,TGTGCCAGCAGCTTAGTAGGGGCGAGAGATACGCAGTATTTT,CASSLVGARDTQYF
TRBJ2-1,16,TRBV19,TRBD2,-,TGTGCCAGTAGACCTCTTTGGGCGGGGGGGCGTGATGAGCAGTTCTTC,CASRPLWAGGRDEQFF
TRBJ1-5,14,TRBV18,-,-,TGTGCCAGCTCACCACCGTCCGGCAATCAGCCCCAGCATTTT,CASSPPSGNQPQHF
TRBJ2-1,19,TRBV19,-,-,TGTGCCAGTAGTATAGAACTCCATCCAAACAGTTTTACCTACAATGAGCAGTTCTTC,CASSIELHPNSFTYNEQFF
TRBJ1-5,18,TRBV11-3,TRBD1,few,TGTGCCAGCAGCTTAATACTGGACAGGGTGGACGGCAATCAGCCCCAGCATTTT,CASSLILDRVDGNQPQHF
TRBJ2-3,14,TRBV7-8,TRBD2,once,TGTGCCAGCAGCACGTGGACTAGTTCAGATACGCAGTATTTT,CASSTWTSSDTQYF
TRBJ1-5,14,TRBV28,TRBD1,-,TGTGCCAGCACCCGGGACAGGGAGTATCAGCCCCAGCATTTT,CASTRDREYQPQHF
TRBJ1-1,15,TRBV3-1/TRBV3-2,-,-,TGTGCCAGCAGCCAAGGGTCCAGGGCGAACACTGAAGCTTTCTTT,CASSQGSRANTEAFF
TRBJ2-5,16,TRBV6-5,-,-,TGTGCCAGCAGTTACTCCTGGCGCACAGGGAAAGAGACCCAGTACTTC,CASSYSWRTGKETQYF
TRBJ2-2,18,TRBV11-2,TRBD2,once,TGTGCCAGCAGCTTTACGGGACTAGCGGGAGGGGGCACCGGGGAGCTGTTTTTT,CASSFTGLAGGGTGELFF
TRBJ1-2,13,TRBV28,-,-,TGTGCCAGCAGGAGACAGGTGGACTATGGCTACACCTTC,CASRRQVDYGYTF
TRBJ1-4,14,TRBV19,-,-,TGTGCCAGTGGGAGACAGGCGCGATATGAAAAACTGTTTTTT,CASGRQARYEKLFF
TRBJ1-2,13,TRBV28,-,few,TGTGCCAGCAGTTCAGGGTTTACCTATGGCTACACCTTC,CASSSGFTYGYTF
TRBJ1-2,15,TRBV7-2,-,-,TGTGCCAGCAGCTTATTCTCCCGGGGGGACTATGGCTACACCTTC,CASSLFSRGDYGYTF
TRBJ1-6,15,TRBV7-2,TRBD1,once,TGTGCCAGCAGCTTACAGGGGACAGGGTATTCACCCCTCCACTTT,CASSLQGTGYSPLHF
TRBJ2-1,15,TRBV9,TRBD1,-,TGTGCCAGCAGCGTCGGGACAGGGTCCTACAATGAGCAGTTCTTC,CASSVGTGSYNEQFF
TRBJ1-1,15,TRBV24-1,-,-,TGTGCCACCAGTGACACAGGGAAGGGGTATGATGAAGCTTTCTTT,CATSDTGKGYDEAFF
TRBJ2-1,15,TRBV10-3,-,once,TGTGCCATCAGGAACACCGGGAGCTCCTACAATGAGCAGTTCTTC,CAIRNTGSSYNEQFF
TRBJ2-7,14,TRBV7-2,TRBD1,few,TGTGCCAGCAGCTTAGCAGGGGGCGCCTACGAGCAGTACTTC,CASSLAGGAYEQYF
TRBJ2-5,14,TRBV13,-,once,TGTGCCAGCAGCTCTCCCCCAGGGGAGGAGACCCAGTACTTC,CASSSPPGEETQYF
TRBJ1-4,14,TRBV2,TRBD1,-,TGTGCCAGCAGTGAAGGGACAGGGACGGAAAAACTGTTTTTT,CASSEGTGTEKLFF
TRBJ1-1,15,TRBV3-1/TRBV3-2,-,once,TGTGCCAGCAGCCAAGAGGCAGGTTCGAACACTGAAGCTTTCTTT,CASSQEAGSNTEAFF
TRBJ1-1,16,TRBV14,TRBD1,-,TGTGCCAGCAGCCAAGTCCCAGGACAGGGGAACACTGAAGCTTTCTTT,CASSQVPGQGNTEAFF
TRBJ2-2,16,TRBV11-2,-,few,TGTGCCAGCAGCTTAGGGGCAGGGAGGTCGGGCGGGGAGCTGTTTTTT,CASSLGAGRSGGELFF
TRBJ1-6,15,TRBV5-4,TRBD1,few,TGTGCCAGCAGCCCAGGGGGCTCGTATAATTCACCCCTCCACTTT,CASSPGGSYNSPLHF
TRBJ1-2,13,TRBV15,-,-,TGTGCCACCAGCAGAGACGCAGGTTATGGCTACACCTTC,CATSRDAGYGYTF
TRBJ1-2,13,TRBV21-1,-,few,TGTGCCAGCACCCTCCGAGGCTCTGGTGGCTACACCTTC,CASTLRGSGGYTF
TRBJ1-1,14,TRBV6-5,TRBD1,-,TGTGCCAGCGGCCGGAACAGGGGCAACACTGAAGCTTTCTTT,CASGRNRGNTEAFF
TRBJ2-7,17,TRBV4-3,TRBD1,-,TGCGCCAGCAGCCAAAGAATTACCGGGACAGGGACGTCCGAGCAGTACTTC,CASSQRITGTGTSEQYF
TRBJ2-2,15,TRBV6-5,-,once,TGTGCCAGCAGAGAGGGCCAAGTGGAGGGCGGGGAGCTGTTTTTT,CASREGQVEGGELFF
TRBJ1-1,16,TRBV3-1/TRBV3-2,TRBD1,-,TGTGCCAGCAGCCAAAGTCGTTCGAGGGGGCATACTGAAGCTTTCTTT,CASSQSRSRGHTEAFF
TRBJ2-2,12,TRBV29-1,-,once,TGCAGCGTGACAGTGGATGGCGGGGAGCTGTTTTTT,CSVTVDGGELFF
TRBJ2-3,18,TRBV5-1,TRBD2,-,TGCGCCAGCAGCTTGATGGCTAGCGGGAGGGCGGGTACAGATACGCAGTATTTT,CASSLMASGRAGTDTQYF
TRBJ1-2,16,TRBV19,TRBD1,once,TGTGCCAGTACCTGGGGACAGGGCTTTAGTTTGGATGGCTACACCTTC,CASTWGQGFSLDGYTF
TRBJ2-1,16,TRBV13,TRBD2,-,TGTGCCAGCAGCCAGGGACTAGGAGGAGCCTACAATGAGCAGTTCTTC,CASSQGLGGAYNEQFF
TRBJ1-1,12,TRBV24-1,-,-,TGTGCCACCAGGCCCCGCCCCGGGGAAGCTTTCTTT,CATRPRPGEAFF
TRBJ1-2,14,TRBV3-1/TRBV3-2,-,-,TGTGCCAGCAGCCAAAGTGAAGGGACTGGAGGCTACACCTTC,CASSQSEGTGGYTF
TRBJ1-1,16,TRBV9,TRBD1,-,TGTGCCAGCAGCGTAGGGACAGGGGCCAGGAACACTGAAGCTTTCTTT,CASSVGTGARNTEAFF
TRBJ1-4,16,TRBV28,TRBD1,-,TGTGCCAGCAGTTCCCCAGACAGGGGTGCTAATGAAAAACTGTTTTTT,CASSSPDRGANEKLFF
TRBJ1-1,13,TRBV11-1,-,few,TGTGCCAGCAGCTTACGACGGGGCACTGAAGCTTTCTTT,CASSLRRGTEAFF